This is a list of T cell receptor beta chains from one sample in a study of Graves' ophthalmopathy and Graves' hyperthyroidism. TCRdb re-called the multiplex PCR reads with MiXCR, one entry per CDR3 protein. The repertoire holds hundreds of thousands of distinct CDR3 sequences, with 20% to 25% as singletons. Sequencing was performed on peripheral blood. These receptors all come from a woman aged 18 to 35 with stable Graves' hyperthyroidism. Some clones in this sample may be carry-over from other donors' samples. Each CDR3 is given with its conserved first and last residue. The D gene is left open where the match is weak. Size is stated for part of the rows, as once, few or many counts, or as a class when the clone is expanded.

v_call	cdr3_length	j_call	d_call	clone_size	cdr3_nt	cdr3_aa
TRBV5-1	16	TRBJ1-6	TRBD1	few	TGCGCCAGCAGCTTGGGACAGGGAGTAAATAATTCACCCCTCCACTTT	CASSLGQGVNNSPLHF
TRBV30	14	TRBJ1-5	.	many	TGTGCCTGGAGTGTACTGCAGGGGAATCAGCCCCAGCATTTT	CAWSVLQGNQPQHF
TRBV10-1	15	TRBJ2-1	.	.	TGCGCCAGCAGTGGAGGGGGACCAGGGATCAATGAGCAGTTCTTC	CASSGGGPGINEQFF
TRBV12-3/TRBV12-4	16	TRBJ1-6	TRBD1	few	TGTGCCAGCAGTTTAGCGGCGGGACAGGGACATTCACCCCTCCACTTT	CASSLAAGQGHSPLHF
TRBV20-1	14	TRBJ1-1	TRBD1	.	TGCAGTGCTAGAGTCGCGACAGGGTATACTGAAGCTTTCTTT	CSARVATGYTEAFF
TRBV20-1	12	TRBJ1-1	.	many	TGCAGTGCCTCGACAGCTACCACTGAAGCTTTCTTT	CSASTATTEAFF
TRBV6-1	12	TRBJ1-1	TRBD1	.	TGTGCCAGCAGTAGCAGGGGGCGCGGAGCTTTCTTT	CASSSRGRGAFF
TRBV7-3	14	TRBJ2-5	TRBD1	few	TGTGCCAGCAGCAAGACAGGGATGGAAGAGACCCAGTACTTC	CASSKTGMEETQYF
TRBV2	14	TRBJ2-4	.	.	TGTGCCAGCAGTGGTGACAGAGCCAAAAACATTCAGTACTTC	CASSGDRAKNIQYF
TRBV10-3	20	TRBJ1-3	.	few	TGTGCCATCAGTGAGTCGCACCTTATAGGCAGGGTCTTTTCTGGAAACACCATATATTTT	CAISESHLIGRVFSGNTIYF
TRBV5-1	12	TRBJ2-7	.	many	TGCGCCAGCAGCACCACCGTGGGGGAGCAGTACTTC	CASSTTVGEQYF
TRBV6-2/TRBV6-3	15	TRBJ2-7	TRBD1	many	TGTGCCAGCAGTACGAGGACAGGTCCCATGGACGAGCAGTACTTC	CASSTRTGPMDEQYF
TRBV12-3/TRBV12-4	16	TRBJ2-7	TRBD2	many	TGTGCCAGCCCGAATGGGTATACTAGCGGGGGCTACGAGCAGTACTTC	CASPNGYTSGGYEQYF
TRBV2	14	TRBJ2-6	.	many	TGTGCCAGGAGGGAAGACTCTGGGGCCAACGTCCTGACTTTC	CARREDSGANVLTF
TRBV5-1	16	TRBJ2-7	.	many	TGCGCCAGCAGCTTGGCCGACTACACTCCCTCCTACGAGCAGTACTTC	CASSLADYTPSYEQYF
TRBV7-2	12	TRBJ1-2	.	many	TGTGCCAGCAGTCCAGGGATCATTGGCTACACCTTC	CASSPGIIGYTF
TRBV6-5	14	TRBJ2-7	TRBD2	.	TGTGCCAGCAGTTACGCTAGCGGAAACTACGAGCAGTACTTC	CASSYASGNYEQYF
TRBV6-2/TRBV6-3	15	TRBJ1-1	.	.	TGTGCCAGCAGTTACCATGGGACATTGAACACTGAAGCTTTCTTT	CASSYHGTLNTEAFF
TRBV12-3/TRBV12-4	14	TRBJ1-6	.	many	TGTGCCAGCAGTTTAGGGGCAGCTAATTCACCCCTCCACTTT	CASSLGAANSPLHF
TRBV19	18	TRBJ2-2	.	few	TGTGCCAGTAGATGGAGTTGGGGGGGCAAAGGAGATACCGGGGAGCTGTTTTTT	CASRWSWGGKGDTGELFF
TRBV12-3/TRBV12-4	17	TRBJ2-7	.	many	TGTGCCAGCAGTTCGAACTGGGAGGCTACCTTTTCGTCCGAGCAGTACTTC	CASSSNWEATFSSEQYF
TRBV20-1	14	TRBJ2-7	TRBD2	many	TGCAGTGCTAGAGTGCCAGCGGGAGGCTACGAGCAGTACTTC	CSARVPAGGYEQYF
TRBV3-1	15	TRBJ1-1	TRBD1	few	TGTGCCAGCAGCCCAGATCGACAGGGAGGCACTGAAGCTTTCTTT	CASSPDRQGGTEAFF
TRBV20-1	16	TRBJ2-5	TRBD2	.	TGCAGTGCTAGATCAATAGCGGGCGCAAGCCAAGAGACCCAGTACTTC	CSARSIAGASQETQYF
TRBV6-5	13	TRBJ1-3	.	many	TGTGCCAGCAGTACTCAGTCTGGAAACACCATATATTTT	CASSTQSGNTIYF
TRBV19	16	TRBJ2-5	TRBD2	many	TGTGCCAGTAGTGTCTTTCCGGGGGGGCCGGGAGAGACCCAGTACTTC	CASSVFPGGPGETQYF
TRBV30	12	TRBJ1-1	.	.	TGTGCCTGGAGAACCACCAACACTGAAGCTTTCTTT	CAWRTTNTEAFF
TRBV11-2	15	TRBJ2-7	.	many	TGTGCCAGCAGCTTTCCGGGGCTGTCGATGGGGGAGCAGTACTTC	CASSFPGLSMGEQYF
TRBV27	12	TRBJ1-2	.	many	TGTGCCAGCAGAAAATGGGGCTATGGCTACACCTTC	CASRKWGYGYTF
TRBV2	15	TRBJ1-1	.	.	TGTGCCAGCAGTGAAGCCTTTAAGGGGTCCGATGAAGCTTTCTTT	CASSEAFKGSDEAFF